This TCR beta chain came from a study of blood T cell repertoires in COVID-19 (dated by TCRdb to the early 2020s). Concerning the study at large: The collaborator samples originated in the United States, Italy and Spain and spanned the acute and convalescent phases of COVID-19. The repertoires were released in a freely available public database meant as a resource for research on the immune response to SARS-CoV-2. HLA class I and class II types, where available, came from metadata supplied by the sample provider rather than from assay-based typing. Samples were obtained from the ongoing ImmuneRACE study (first 160 participants) and from over 1,000 subjects provided by 6 global collaborators. The prospective study material was composed of cDNA or gDNA derived from T cells, B-cell-depleted T cells, or PBMCs. Deeply sampled blood TCRbeta repertoires from subjects exposed to, actively infected with, or recovered from COVID-19 were included in the dataset. A de-identified subject ID, COVID-19 status, age in years and sex were almost always included in the sample metadata.

Whole blood was collected in K2EDTA tubes by collaborating institutions according to the institutions' own protocols. Collaborator samples were shipped for TCRbeta analysis as frozen whole blood, isolated PBMCs, or DNA extracted from either sample type. To note about this clone: The target of this receptor is not known. No quality values exist for individual bases; no much larger clone is one base distant.

For this chain, trimming is 6 bases at the V end and 2 bases at the J end, and the number of junction bases without a gene match is 14. Its CDR3 holds 16 amino acids, cysteine through phenylalanine. The entry retains the CDR3 DNA only, 48 bases that are in frame from base 1. CDR1 and CDR2 (SQVTM, ANQGSEA) derive from the germline V gene. The immunoSEQ Assay, a bias-controlled multiplex PCR, was used to amplify TCRbeta CDR3 regions from genomic DNA. On the authors' methods: The number of nucleated cells in each sample was estimated by amplification of reference gene primers within the assay. Sequence reads were collapsed and filtered to measure the absolute abundance of every unique TCRbeta CDR3 rearrangement. Productive Simpson clonality was computed per sample as the square root of Simpson's diversity index over productive rearrangements. Drawn from immuneACCESS, this table holds only the in-frame rearrangements with V and J called that TCRdb kept. Clones are partly lost; checked studies trace under half to an unresolved V gene and leave the rest unexplained. V and J calls plus clone size are reproduced from that table; the DNA served to infer D and trimming. Across this sample there are 20,000 to 25,000 clones, with around 67% seen only once. The top ten constitute approximately 19% of the sample.

Broader findings and caveats from the paper: The quantity of clinical and demographic metadata differed by source and by participant and was supplied without curation.

This receptor chain uses TRBV29-1 and TRBJ2-7; 9 bases in the middle match TRBD1. The origin of this receptor is a human donor in a cohort sampled during active or convalescent COVID-19. Specimen: peripheral blood. The nucleotides read TGCAGCGTAGTCGCGCGGAAGGGACAGGGAGCCTACGAGCAGTACTTC. Translated, it reads CSVVARKGQGAYEQYF.